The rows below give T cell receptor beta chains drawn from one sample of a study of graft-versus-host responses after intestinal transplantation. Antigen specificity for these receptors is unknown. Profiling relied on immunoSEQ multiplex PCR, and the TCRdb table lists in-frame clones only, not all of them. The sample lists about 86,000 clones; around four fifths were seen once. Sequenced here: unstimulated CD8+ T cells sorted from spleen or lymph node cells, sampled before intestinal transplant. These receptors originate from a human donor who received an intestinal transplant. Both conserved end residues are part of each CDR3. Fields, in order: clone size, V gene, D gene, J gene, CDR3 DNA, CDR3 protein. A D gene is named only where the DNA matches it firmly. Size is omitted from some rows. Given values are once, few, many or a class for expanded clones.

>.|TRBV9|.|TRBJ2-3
TGTGCCAGCAGCGTAGAAGGCGGGAGCACAGATACGCAGTATTTT
CASSVEGGSTDTQYF
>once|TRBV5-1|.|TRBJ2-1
TGCGCCAGCAGCTTGAGGGGCGTTGAAGGGGCGGTAGATGAGCAGTTCTTC
CASSLRGVEGAVDEQFF
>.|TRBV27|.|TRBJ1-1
TGTGCCAGCAGTTTATCAGGGCAGCCAGAAGCTTTCTTT
CASSLSGQPEAFF
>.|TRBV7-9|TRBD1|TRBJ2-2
TGTGCCAGCAGCCTGGGACAGGGGGCGATACTTAACACCGGGGAGCTGTTTTTT
CASSLGQGAILNTGELFF
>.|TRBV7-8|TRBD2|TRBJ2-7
TGTGCCAGCAGCCCAGGGGGACTAGCCGACGAGCAGTACTTC
CASSPGGLADEQYF
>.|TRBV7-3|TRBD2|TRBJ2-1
TGTGCCAGCAGCTGCTTAGCGGGGGGGCCTACTGAGCAGTTCTTC
CASSCLAGGPTEQFF
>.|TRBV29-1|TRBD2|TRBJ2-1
TGCAGCGTGGACCCGGGACTAGCCGGTCCCTTCTACAATGAGCAGTTCTTC
CSVDPGLAGPFYNEQFF
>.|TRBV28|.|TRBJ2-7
TGTGCCAGCAGGGTCGAGGGAGTCTCCTACGAGCAGTACTTC
CASRVEGVSYEQYF
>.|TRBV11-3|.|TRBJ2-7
TGTGCCAGCAGCGCGGACGGAGAATACGAGCAGTACTTC
CASSADGEYEQYF
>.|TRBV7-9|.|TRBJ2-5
TGTGCCAGCAGCTTAAGTACAGGTCAAGAGACCCAGTACTTC
CASSLSTGQETQYF
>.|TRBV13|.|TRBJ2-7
TGTGCCAGCAGCTTAGACTTTGAGGCGTGGGAGCAGTACTTC
CASSLDFEAWEQYF